This T cell receptor beta chain was obtained from a study of T cells in Graves' hyperthyroidism and ophthalmopathy (dated by TCRdb to between 2017 and 2020). General notes on the study: Peripheral blood was collected at initial diagnosis, before any treatment. To identify distinguishing TCR V-J signatures, a discovery cohort of about 100 patients was used, comprising some 45 with Graves' ophthalmopathy and approximately 57 with stable Graves' hyperthyroidism. Whether ophthalmopathy could be predicted prospectively was tested in an independent validation cohort made up of roughly 20 hyperthyroidism patients plus 17 patients who later progressed to ophthalmopathy. For training and testing, the 100 or so patients in the discovery cohort were randomly divided in a 7:3 ratio. The study also compared thyroid tissue and blood T-cell repertoires from a handful of Graves' hyperthyroidism patients. After blood sampling, hyperthyroidism patients were treated with methimazole at a starting dose of 30 mg daily, and ophthalmopathy patients were treated with high-dose intravenous methylprednisolone. TCR Vbeta CDR3 sequencing of approximately 140 peripheral blood samples (over 40 ophthalmopathy, roughly 72 hyperthyroidism and approximately 17 progressor patients) is reported in the paper.

Here is what the overall study found, with its caveats: A model built on a 13 V-J signature distinguished ophthalmopathy from stable hyperthyroidism, reaching about 88% sensitivity and 81.08% specificity in cross-validation and 80%/75% in testing. Most expanded thyroid clonotypes (frequency above 0.001) were also detected in blood, suggesting blood repertoires may reflect thyroid immune responses. Sample size was not statistically predetermined, and investigators were not blinded to group allocation. In validation, the model predicted progression to ophthalmopathy a median of about 5.9 months before onset, with roughly 68% sensitivity and 72.22% specificity.

Stable Graves' hyperthyroidism was defined as no progression to ophthalmopathy during 18 months of follow-up. The hyperthyroidism patients were between 18 and 65 years old and newly diagnosed, with a disease duration of less than 2 months. Any patient with an uncontrolled infection, another autoimmune disease, pregnancy or lactation was excluded. Diagnoses relied on clinical symptoms, serum thyroxine and TRAb, thyroid ultrasound and orbital computed tomography. Ficoll-Paque density gradient centrifugation was used to isolate PBMCs from approximately 11 ml of fresh peripheral blood. Trizol reagent was used to extract total RNA, and RNA quality was then checked on an Agilent 2100 Bioanalyzer. The TCR beta CDR3 regions were amplified from the RNA transcripts. For the first round of RT-PCR on the TCR CDR3, the HTBI primer set was used together with the Qiagen OneStep RT-PCR kit. A second multiplex PCR round built the libraries, followed by size selection and purification. Paired-end sequencing of the libraries was performed with 100 bp reads on an Illumina HiSeq2000. The original methods were these. SOAPnuke was used to process the raw data, throwing out any read that contained adapters or uncalled bases, had a mean Phred below 15, or lacked an exact constant-primer or identifier match. High-quality paired reads were merged using COPE v1.2.5, and each unique nucleotide sequence was defined as a clonotype. Clonotypes were aligned to IMGT TRBV, TRBD and TRBJ reference segments using MiTCR v1.1. Only V-J combinations with frequency above 0.0001, covering 98% to 99.2% of repertoires, were analysed. A TCS score was defined as the ratio of F50 (clonal expansion) to E x V (chaos), with BLOSUM62-based TCRdist applied between CDR3 peptides within each V-J. Welch's t-statistics and random forest reduced around 550 V-J features to roughly 13, which were used in a naive Bayes classifier (R e1071). TCRdb reprocessing: public reads trimmed at Q25 with fastp, clones called with MiXCR, in-frame beta chains kept. Rows matching on CDR3 protein sequence are summarized as one entry with the most common DNA and genes. Here the V and J calls rest on TCRdb's processing, not on the authors' analysis. Within this sample are under 350,000 distinct CDR3 sequences, with 21% of them counted one time only. The ten most abundant clones make up around 50% of the sample.

There are 14 amino acids in the CDR3, from cysteine to phenylalanine inclusive. The entry retains the CDR3 DNA only, 42 bases that are in frame from base 1. CDR1 and CDR2, looked up from the germline V gene, are SGHRS and YFSETQ. The germline ends are 8 bases apart after V is trimmed by 1 base and J by 0 bases. About this clonotype itself: Its antigen is currently not known. Base-call qualities are not available, and no considerably larger clone is one nucleotide away.

Rearrangement joined TRBV5-1 to TRBJ2-7, with no reliable assignment of the D segment. The sequence was obtained from a woman aged 45-65 years with Graves' hyperthyroidism. Sequencing was performed on blood. The CDR3 sequence is CASSLSRSSYEQYF. The nucleotides are TGCGCCAGCAGCTTGTCCCGGAGCTCCTACGAGCAGTACTTC.